This TCR beta chain was obtained from a study of PD-L1 blockade in urothelial cancer. Turning to the study itself: Analysis of the blood was performed 3 weeks (second dose) and 6 weeks after treatment start. Peripheral blood specimens exhibited a median yield of around 140,000 T cells. Study findings and constraints: Survival was better when pretreatment blood TCR clonality fell below the median.

Spiked synthetic TCR analogs estimated absolute template abundance per PCR. TCRdb keeps only in-frame clones here, not all; method: immunoSEQ multiplex PCR. The sample contains about 23,000 clones, around 91% of which appear only once. As regards this clone: The antigen remains unidentified.

Documented time point: peripheral blood 6 weeks after treatment start. The CDR3 covers 13 residues. Germline loops: CDR1 SGHVS, CDR2 FQNEAQ. V lost 5 bases to trimming and J lost 8 bases, with 13 bases between them. The sequence was collected from a woman aged 55-69 years with urothelial cancer. This chain connects TRBV7-8 to TRBJ2-1; D is perhaps TRBD1 (6 bases). This material consisted of PBMCs, taken around atezolizumab (anti-PD-L1) treatment. The CDR3 bases are TGTGCCAGCAGCCTTACAGGGATCGATGAGCAGTTCTTC. It codes for CASSLTGIDEQFF.